This T cell receptor (beta chain) appears in the sequencing data of a study of Tregs in tolerant kidney transplant recipients. Broader study findings: Validation in larger populations is needed because few patients were studied.

This clone has a handful of counts. As yet, its antigen is unknown. CDR1 and CDR2 (germline): MGHRA, YSYEKL. Trimming cost V 2 bases and J 7 bases; bases outside gene matches: 1. The CDR3 runs to 13 residues. The method was immunoSEQ multiplex PCR; TCRdb's version includes in-frame clones alone and lacks a portion of them. The sample lists around 86,000 clones; 90% to 95% were seen once. The nonmyeloablative bone marrow transplants came from related graft donors, with transient mixed chimerism. Thawed PBMCs were FACS-sorted into unstimulated CD4+CD25+CD127- regulatory T cells, CD4+CD25- non-regulatory cells, CD4 and CD8 cells.

V usage is TRBV4-1 and J usage is TRBJ2-2; 7 bases are shared with TRBD1. Here the sequenced sample was CD4+ T cells from blood (PBMCs), taken 24 months after the transplant. This clonotype was obtained from a human patient who received a combined kidney and bone marrow transplant. The graft donor may have given rise to some T cells. The CDR3 here is CASSQTGVGELFF. CDR3 DNA sequence: TGCGCCAGCAGCCAAACAGGGGTCGGGGAGCTGTTTTTT.